The next 20 T cell receptor beta chains were all read from a single sample in a study of CD8 T cells in Susac syndrome. Reverse transcription used about 0.45 to 1 ug RNA and random hexamers. TCRdb reprocessed the immunoSEQ multiplex PCR reads via MiXCR and lists one record per CDR3 protein. This table holds some 300,000 distinct CDR3 sequences, about nine tenths found once. The sequencing sample was made of CD8+ T cells from PBMCs. Receptor source: a human donor with multiple sclerosis.

The chain couples TRBV29-1 to TRBJ1-4; D is perhaps TRBD1 (5 bases). Germline V gene sequence: CDR1 SQVTM, CDR2 ANQGSEA. Trimming took off 4 bases at V and 3 bases at J, with 9 bases between the two ends. CDR3 length: 13 residues. This CDR3 reads CSVVDIANEKLFF. CDR3 nucleotides: TGCAGCGTTGTGGACATAGCTAATGAAAAACTGTTTTTT.

The chain joins TRBV7-6 to TRBJ2-1; 13 nucleotides line up with TRBD2. Losses at the gene ends were 5 bases for V and 6 bases for J; bases not matched to a gene: 13. This CDR3 region has 18 residues. Germline V CDR1 and CDR2: SGHVS, FNYEAQ. CDR3 nucleotide sequence: TGTGCCAGCAGCCGGACTAGCGGGAGATTAGGGGGAGCCAATGAGCAGTTCTTC. It translates to CASSRTSGRLGGANEQFF. The full variable domain, rest sourced from reference TRBV7-6 and TRBJ2-1, is GAGVSQSPRYKVTKRGQDVALRCDPISGHVSLYWYRQALGQGPEFLTYFNYEAQQDKSGLPNDRFSAERPEGSISTLTIQRTEQRDSAMYRCASSRTSGRLGGANEQFFGPGTRLTVL.

V gene TRBV7-2 combines with J gene TRBJ2-3; D not certain. V lost 5 bases and J 4 bases, leaving 7 bases between the germline ends. Germline V gene lookup returns CDR1 SGHTA and CDR2 FQGNSA. The CDR3 is 12 residues long. The CDR3 nucleotides are TGTGCCAGCAGCCAACCACCAGATACGCAGTATTTT. This encodes CASSQPPDTQYF.

The chain links TRBV11-2 to TRBJ2-1; 10 bases are shared with TRBD2. The CDR3 extends over 15 amino acids. The V gene end was trimmed by 1 base and the J gene end by 9 bases; junction bases not matched to a gene: 6. Per germline, CDR1 SGHAT and CDR2 FQNNGV. The CDR3 here is CASSLGAGGPVEQFF. The DNA of the CDR3 is TGTGCCAGCAGCTTAGGAGCGGGAGGGCCCGTTGAGCAGTTCTTC.

This chain uses TRBV12-3 or TRBV12-4 with TRBJ2-5; D is uncertain. Trimming took 3 bases from V and 1 from J, leaving 6 bases between them. This CDR3 spans 13 amino acids. In nucleotides, the CDR3 is TGTGCCAGCAGTTTGCTCGCCCAAGAGACCCAGTACTTC. Protein: CASSLLAQETQYF.

A few counts support this clonotype. J is TRBJ2-1 and V is TRBV12-3 or TRBV12-4, with unresolved D. CDR3 size: 12 residues. Trimming took off 2 bases at V and 4 bases at J, with 3 bases between the two ends. CDR3 DNA: TGTGCCAGCAGTTTATTGTACAATGAGCAGTTCTTC. Its translation is CASSLLYNEQFF.

The chain combines TRBV27 with TRBJ2-7; TRBD1 matches at 9 bases. Germline loops: CDR1 MNHEY, CDR2 SMNVEV (reference sequence). V shed 2 bases and J 3 bases; nucleotides not matched to a gene: 17. The CDR3 consists of 19 residues. This CDR3 reads CASSLMTGGGTGGIYEQYF. The CDR3 nucleotides are TGTGCCAGCAGTTTAATGACAGGGGGAGGAACAGGTGGTATCTACGAGCAGTACTTC.

J is TRBJ2-5 and V is TRBV9, with D hard to call. V was pared by 0 bases and J by 6 bases, with 6 bases between. The CDR3 is made up of 12 amino acids. Germline V lookup: CDR1 SGDLS, CDR2 YYNGEE. CDR3 sequence reads: CASSVDSKTQYF. The CDR3 DNA reads as TGTGCCAGCAGCGTAGATTCGAAGACCCAGTACTTC.

This chain uses TRBV4-1 with TRBJ2-3; 7 bases match TRBD1. The CDR3 has 18 residues. Per the germline V gene, CDR1 is MGHRA and CDR2 is YSYEKL. V shed 0 bases and J 0 bases; nucleotides not matched to a gene: 9. CDR3 in DNA: TGCGCCAGCAGCCAAGAGGCGACCGGGACAGCTAGCACAGATACGCAGTATTTT. Its translation is CASSQEATGTASTDTQYF.

DNA of the CDR3: TGTGCCAGCAGTTTGTCTAGCGGGGGGGCAACAGATACGCAGTATTTT. Encoded protein: CASSLSSGGATDTQYF. The genes are TRBV6-6 and TRBJ2-3, with TRBD2 identical over 12 bases. V shed 4 bases and J 3 bases; nucleotides not matched to a gene: 5. This CDR3 region has 16 residues. In germline, CDR1 is MNHNY, CDR2 SVGAGI (reference sequence).

This chain joins TRBV29-1 and TRBJ2-5; TRBD2 might be the D (6 bases). Germline V gene sequence: CDR1 SQVTM, CDR2 ANQGSEA. Trimming cost V 7 bases and J 2 bases, with 23 bases left between them. CDR3 length: 16 residues. CDR3 in DNA: TGCAGCGCAACCCCTCCCGCCGGACTATCACAAGAGACCCAGTACTTC. It is translated as CSATPPAGLSQETQYF. The complete variable domain, with remaining parts taken from reference TRBV29-1 and TRBJ2-5, reads SAVISQKPSRDICQRGTSLTIQCQVDSQVTMMFWYRQQPGQSLTLIATANQGSEATYESGFVIDKFPISRPNLTFSTLTVSNMSPEDSSIYLCSATPPAGLSQETQYFGPGTRLLVL.

The chain joins TRBV5-4 to TRBJ2-2; 8 bases are a match to TRBD1. CDR3 length: 16 residues. Germline CDR1 is SGHNT and CDR2 is YYREEE (reference sequence). V lost 1 base to trimming and J lost 6 bases; unmatched junction nucleotides: 8. This CDR3 is CASSLLEGTGAGELFF. CDR3 DNA: TGTGCCAGCAGCTTGCTAGAAGGGACAGGTGCCGGGGAGCTGTTTTTT.

In DNA form, the CDR3 reads TGCGCCAGCAGCCAAGCAGGGGGAAGCAACTATGGCTACACCTTC. Its protein product is CASSQAGGSNYGYTF. This chain uses TRBV4-3 with TRBJ1-2, with 7 positions matching TRBD1. The germline gives CDR1 LGHNA, CDR2 YSLEER. After removal of 1 base from V and 2 bases from J, the junction contained 4 bases not matched to a gene. This CDR3 has 15 residues.

The gene calls are TRBV20-1 and TRBJ2-5; 8 bases agree with TRBD1. The CDR3 consists of 16 residues. Germline V gives CDR1 DFQATT, CDR2 SNEGSKA (reference sequence). With V trimmed by 5 bases and J by 3 bases, 14 bases remained unmatched. CDR3 bases: TGCAGTGCTGAGGACCTGGGGAACAGGGGGAAAGAGACCCAGTACTTC. Protein product: CSAEDLGNRGKETQYF.

The CDR3 loop reads CASSYPVAGTSYNEQFF. CDR3 nucleotide sequence: TGTGCCAGCAGTTACCCCGTAGCGGGAACCAGTTACAATGAGCAGTTCTTC. This sequence joins TRBV6-2 or TRBV6-3 and TRBJ2-1; 8 nucleotides match TRBD2. CDR1 and CDR2 from the germline V gene are MNHEY and SVGEGT. The length of the CDR3 is 17 residues. The J segment lost 4 bases and the V segment lost 2 bases, leaving 10 bases of the junction unmatched.

The rearrangement uses TRBV4-2 and TRBJ2-7, with D possibly TRBD2 on 6 matching bases. V lost 0 bases, J lost 4 bases, and 13 bases lay in between. The germline CDR1 and CDR2 sequences are LGHNA and YNFKEQ. The CDR3 loop spans 15 amino acids. This CDR3 is CASSQDRDSLYEQYF. The CDR3 DNA is TGTGCCAGCAGCCAAGACAGGGACTCGCTGTACGAGCAGTACTTC.

This chain connects TRBV5-5 to TRBJ2-3, with D perhaps TRBD1 or TRBD2 (7 bases each). The germline V and J ends were trimmed by 4 bases and 4 bases, with 16 bases remaining between them. The CDR3 consists of 15 residues. CDR1 is SGHKS and CDR2 is YYEKEE in the germline V gene (reference sequence). The CDR3 coding sequence is TGTGCCAGCAGCGGATCAGGGGGGGTTGCAGATACGCAGTATTTT. This codes for CASSGSGGVADTQYF.

The V and J genes are TRBV20-1 and TRBJ2-1; 10 nucleotides agree with TRBD1. V was pared by 5 bases and J by 5 bases, with 6 bases of the junction left unmatched. CDR1 and CDR2 (germline): DFQATT, SNEGSKA (reference sequence). The length of the CDR3 is 14 residues. CDR3 in DNA: TGCAGTGCTTCGGACAGGGGGGACCACAATGAGCAGTTCTTC. This codes for CSASDRGDHNEQFF.

This chain connects TRBV11-2 to TRBJ2-1; TRBD2 aligns across 8 bases. Germline CDR1 is SGHAT and CDR2 is FQNNGV. The V and J ends lost 7 bases and 6 bases, in that order; junction bases with no gene match: 5. The CDR3 spans 13 residues. The CDR3 DNA sequence: TGTGCCAGCACCGGGACTAGTTTCAATGAGCAGTTCTTC. Its protein is CASTGTSFNEQFF.

This clonotype was counted a single time. The chain carries TRBV14 and TRBJ2-7, with D unclear. Trimming cost V 0 bases and J 4 bases, with 10 bases left between them. Germline V gene lookup returns CDR1 SGHDN and CDR2 FVKESK. CDR3 length: 14 residues. CDR3 in DNA: TGTGCCAGCAGCCAAGATGGGGTCAGTTACGAGCAGTACTTC. This translates into CASSQDGVSYEQYF.